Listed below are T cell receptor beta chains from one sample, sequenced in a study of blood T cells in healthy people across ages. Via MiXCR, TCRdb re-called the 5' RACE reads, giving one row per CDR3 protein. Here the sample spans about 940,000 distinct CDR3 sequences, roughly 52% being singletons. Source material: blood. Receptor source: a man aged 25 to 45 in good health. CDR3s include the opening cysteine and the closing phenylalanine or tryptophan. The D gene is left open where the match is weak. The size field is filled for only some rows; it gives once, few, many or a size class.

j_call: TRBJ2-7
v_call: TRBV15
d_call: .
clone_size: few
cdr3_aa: CATSRDGTEGRFYEQYF
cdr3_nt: TGTGCCACCAGCAGAGACGGGACAGAAGGGAGGTTTTACGAGCAGTACTTC

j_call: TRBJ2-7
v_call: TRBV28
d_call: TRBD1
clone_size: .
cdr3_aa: CASSSTGGWYEQYF
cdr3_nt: TGTGCCAGCAGTTCGACAGGGGGCTGGTACGAGCAGTACTTC

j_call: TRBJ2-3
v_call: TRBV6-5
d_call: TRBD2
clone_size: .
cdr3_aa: CASSWGGTRPDTQYF
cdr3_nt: TGTGCCAGCAGTTGGGGGGGGACTAGGCCAGATACGCAGTATTTT

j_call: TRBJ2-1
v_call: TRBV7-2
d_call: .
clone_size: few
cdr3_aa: CASSRQQASSYNEQFF
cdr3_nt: TGTGCCAGCAGCCGTCAACAGGCGAGCTCCTACAATGAGCAGTTCTTC

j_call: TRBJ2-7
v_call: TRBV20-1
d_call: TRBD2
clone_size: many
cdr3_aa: CSARFRAGAYDEQYF
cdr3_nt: TGCAGTGCTAGATTCCGAGCGGGGGCTTACGACGAGCAGTACTTC

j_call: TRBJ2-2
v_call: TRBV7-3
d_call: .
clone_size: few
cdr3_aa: CASSRLSGELFF
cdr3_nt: TGTGCCAGCAGCCGACTCTCCGGGGAGCTGTTTTTT

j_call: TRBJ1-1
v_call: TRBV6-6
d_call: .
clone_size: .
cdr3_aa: CASSSGVMNAEAFF
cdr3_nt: TGTGCCAGCAGTTCAGGCGTCATGAACGCTGAAGCTTTCTTT

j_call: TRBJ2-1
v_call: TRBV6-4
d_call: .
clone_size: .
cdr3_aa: CASSDAGFYNEQFF
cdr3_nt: TGTGCCAGCAGTGACGCAGGGTTCTACAATGAGCAGTTCTTC

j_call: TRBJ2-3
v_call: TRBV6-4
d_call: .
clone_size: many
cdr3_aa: CASSEVVGAGDTQYF
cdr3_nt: TGTGCCAGCAGTGAGGTAGTAGGGGCTGGCGATACGCAGTATTTT

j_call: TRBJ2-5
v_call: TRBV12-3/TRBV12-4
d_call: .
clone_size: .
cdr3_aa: CASKTGPFEETQYF
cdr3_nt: TGTGCCAGCAAAACCGGACCCTTCGAAGAGACCCAGTACTTC

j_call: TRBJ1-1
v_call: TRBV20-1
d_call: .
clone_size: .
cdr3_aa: CSARVLGVDTEAFF
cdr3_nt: TGCAGTGCTAGAGTTCTGGGGGTGGACACTGAAGCTTTCTTT

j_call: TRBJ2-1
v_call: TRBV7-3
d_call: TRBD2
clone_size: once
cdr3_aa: CASSSSGLSYNEQFF
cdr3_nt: TGTGCCAGCAGCAGTAGCGGGCTCTCCTACAATGAGCAGTTCTTC

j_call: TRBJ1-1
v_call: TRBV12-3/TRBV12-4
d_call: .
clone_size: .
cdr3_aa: CASSLWNTEAFF
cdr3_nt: TGTGCCAGCAGTTTATGGAACACTGAAGCTTTCTTT

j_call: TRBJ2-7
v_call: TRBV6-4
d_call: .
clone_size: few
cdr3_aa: CASSDSMGQSYEQYF
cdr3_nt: TGTGCCAGCAGTGACTCGATGGGGCAGTCCTACGAGCAGTACTTC

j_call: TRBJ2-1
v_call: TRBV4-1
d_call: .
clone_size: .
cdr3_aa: CASSHPLPRDGVNEQFF
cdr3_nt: TGCGCCAGCAGCCATCCACTGCCTCGGGACGGTGTCAATGAGCAGTTCTTC

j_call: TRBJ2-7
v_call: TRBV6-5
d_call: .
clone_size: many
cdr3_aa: CASSSPGTSGVEQYF
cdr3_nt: TGTGCCAGCAGTTCTCCCGGGACCTCGGGGGTCGAGCAGTACTTC